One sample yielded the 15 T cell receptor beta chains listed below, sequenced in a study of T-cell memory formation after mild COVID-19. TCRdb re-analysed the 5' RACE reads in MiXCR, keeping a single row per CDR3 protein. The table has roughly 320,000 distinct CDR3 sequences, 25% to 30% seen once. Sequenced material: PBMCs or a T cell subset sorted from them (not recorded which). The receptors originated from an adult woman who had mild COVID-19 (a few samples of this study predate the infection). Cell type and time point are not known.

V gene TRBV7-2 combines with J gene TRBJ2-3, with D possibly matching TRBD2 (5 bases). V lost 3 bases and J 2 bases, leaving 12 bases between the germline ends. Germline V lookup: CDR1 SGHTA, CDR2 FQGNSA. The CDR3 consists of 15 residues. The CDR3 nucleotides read TGTGCCAGCAGCTTTCGCCGGGGTCCCACAGATACGCAGTATTTT. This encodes CASSFRRGPTDTQYF.

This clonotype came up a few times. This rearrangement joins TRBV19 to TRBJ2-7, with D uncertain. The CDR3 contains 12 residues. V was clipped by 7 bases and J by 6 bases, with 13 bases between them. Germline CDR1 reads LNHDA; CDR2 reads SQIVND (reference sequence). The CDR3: CASKGLGSEQYF. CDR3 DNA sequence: TGTGCCAGTAAGGGATTGGGGTCCGAGCAGTACTTC. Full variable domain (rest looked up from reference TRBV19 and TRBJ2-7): DGGITQSPKYLFRKEGQNVTLSCEQNLNHDAMYWYRQDPGQGLRLIYYSQIVNDFQKGDIAEGYSVSREKKESFPLTVTSAQKNPTAFYLCASKGLGSEQYFGPGTRLTVT.

The CDR3, as DNA: TGTGCCAGCAGCTTGAGCGGAGGGCTGGGCAATGAGCAGTTCTTC. This codes for CASSLSGGLGNEQFF. V usage is TRBV11-2 and J usage is TRBJ2-1; TRBD2 is a possible D gene (6 bases). The V gene's germline CDR1 is SGHAT and CDR2 FQNNGV. The V gene lost 3 bases and the J gene lost 6 bases, with 15 bases spanning the gap. The CDR3 consists of 15 residues.

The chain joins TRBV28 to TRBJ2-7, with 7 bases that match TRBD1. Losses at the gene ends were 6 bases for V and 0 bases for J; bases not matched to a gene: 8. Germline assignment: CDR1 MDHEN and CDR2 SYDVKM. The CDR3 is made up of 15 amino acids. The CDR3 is CASRATRDSSYEQYF. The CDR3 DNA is TGTGCCAGCAGGGCTACCCGGGACAGCTCCTACGAGCAGTACTTC. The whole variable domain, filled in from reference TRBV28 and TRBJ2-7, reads DVKVTQSSRYLVKRTGEKVFLECVQDMDHENMFWYRQDPGLGLRLIYFSYDVKMKEKGDIPEGYSVSREKKERFSLILESASTNQTSMYLCASRATRDSSYEQYFGPGTRLTVT.

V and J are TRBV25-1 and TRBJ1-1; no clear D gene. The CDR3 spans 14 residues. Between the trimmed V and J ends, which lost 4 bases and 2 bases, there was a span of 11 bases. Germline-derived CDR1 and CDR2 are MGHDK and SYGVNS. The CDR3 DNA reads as TGTGCCAGCAGTGCAACTGGCCGTAACACTGAAGCTTTCTTT. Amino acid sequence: CASSATGRNTEAFF.

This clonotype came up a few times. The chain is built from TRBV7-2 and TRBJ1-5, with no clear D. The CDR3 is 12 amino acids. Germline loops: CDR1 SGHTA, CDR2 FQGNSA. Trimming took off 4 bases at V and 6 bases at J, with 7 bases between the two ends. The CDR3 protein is CASSSYSQPQHF. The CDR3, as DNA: TGTGCCAGCAGCTCGTACTCTCAGCCCCAGCATTTT.

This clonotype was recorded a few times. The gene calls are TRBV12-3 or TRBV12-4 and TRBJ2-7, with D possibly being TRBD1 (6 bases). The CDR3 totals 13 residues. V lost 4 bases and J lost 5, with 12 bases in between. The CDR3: CASSSARGHEQYF. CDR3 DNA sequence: TGTGCCAGCAGTTCGGCCAGGGGCCACGAGCAGTACTTC.

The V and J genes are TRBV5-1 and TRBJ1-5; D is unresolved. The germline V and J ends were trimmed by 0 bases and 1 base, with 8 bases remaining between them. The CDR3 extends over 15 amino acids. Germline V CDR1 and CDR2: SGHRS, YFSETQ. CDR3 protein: CASSLGSSSNQPQHF. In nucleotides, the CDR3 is TGCGCCAGCAGCTTGGGCAGTTCCAGCAATCAGCCCCAGCATTTT.

The CDR3 sequence: CASSIGTSGSYEQYF. The CDR3, as DNA: TGTGCCAGCAGCATCGGGACTAGCGGCTCCTACGAGCAGTACTTC. The chain couples TRBV7-6 to TRBJ2-7; TRBD2 matches at 11 bases. Germline CDR1 reads SGHVS; CDR2 reads FNYEAQ. The CDR3 consists of 15 residues. Trimming at V came to 5 bases and at J to 0 bases, leaving 3 bases not matched to a gene. Variable domain in full (rest from reference TRBV7-6 and TRBJ2-7): GAGVSQSPRYKVTKRGQDVALRCDPISGHVSLYWYRQALGQGPEFLTYFNYEAQQDKSGLPNDRFSAERPEGSISTLTIQRTEQRDSAMYRCASSIGTSGSYEQYFGPGTRLTVT.

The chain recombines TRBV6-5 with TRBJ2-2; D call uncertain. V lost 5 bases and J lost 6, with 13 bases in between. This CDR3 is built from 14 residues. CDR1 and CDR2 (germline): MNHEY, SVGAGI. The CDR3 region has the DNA TGTGCCAGCAGTCTAGGGTCAATATCCGGGGAGCTGTTTTTT. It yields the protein CASSLGSISGELFF.

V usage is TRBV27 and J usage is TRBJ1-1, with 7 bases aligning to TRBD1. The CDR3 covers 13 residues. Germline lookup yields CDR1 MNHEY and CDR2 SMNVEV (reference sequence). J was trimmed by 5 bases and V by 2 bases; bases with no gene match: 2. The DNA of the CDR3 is TGTGCCAGCAGTTTAGGGACAGCGACTGAAGCTTTCTTT. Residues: CASSLGTATEAFF.

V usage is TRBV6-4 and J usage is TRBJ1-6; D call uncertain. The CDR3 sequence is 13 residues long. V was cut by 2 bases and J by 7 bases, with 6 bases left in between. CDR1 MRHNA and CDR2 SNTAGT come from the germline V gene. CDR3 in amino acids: CASSDDGNSPLHF. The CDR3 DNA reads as TGTGCCAGCAGTGACGACGGGAATTCACCCCTCCACTTT.

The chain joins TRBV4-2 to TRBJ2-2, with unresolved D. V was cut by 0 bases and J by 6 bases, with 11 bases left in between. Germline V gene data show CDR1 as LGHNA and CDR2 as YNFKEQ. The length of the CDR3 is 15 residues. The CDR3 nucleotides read TGTGCCAGCAGCCAAGATGTGAGAGACCCCGGGGAGCTGTTTTTT. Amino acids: CASSQDVRDPGELFF.

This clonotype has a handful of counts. The DNA of the CDR3 is TGTGCCAGCAGCTTACAGGGGAACGCTGGAAACACCATATATTTT. It yields the protein CASSLQGNAGNTIYF. V and J are TRBV7-3 and TRBJ1-3; tentatively, D is TRBD1 (6 bases). V was trimmed by 2 bases and J by 2 bases, leaving 10 bases between them. Germline V lookup: CDR1 SGHTA, CDR2 FQGTGA. The CDR3 contains 15 residues.

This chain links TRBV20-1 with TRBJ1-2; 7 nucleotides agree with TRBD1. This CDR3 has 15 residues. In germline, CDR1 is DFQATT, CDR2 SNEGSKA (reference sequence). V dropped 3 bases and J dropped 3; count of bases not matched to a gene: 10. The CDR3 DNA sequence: TGCAGTGCTAGGAGCCGGGACAGACGACACTATGGCTACACCTTC. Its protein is CSARSRDRRHYGYTF.